The 30 T cell receptor beta chains presented below share a single source sample, sequenced in a study of cytomegalovirus exposure and HLA in healthy donors. TCRdb's table, derived via immunoSEQ multiplex PCR, lists solely in-frame clones and lacks some. Of 330,000 or so clones in the sample, approximately 90% were seen once. Sequencing was done on a sample of PBMCs. All receptors derive from a woman younger than 30 in good health and CMV-seronegative.

The chain carries TRBV27 and TRBJ2-7; 7 nucleotides line up with TRBD2. The germline gives CDR1 MNHEY, CDR2 SMNVEV (reference sequence). With 0 bases clipped from V and 6 bases from J, the junction kept 8 bases outside the gene matches. The CDR3 has 15 amino acids. The CDR3 DNA follows: TGTGCCAGCAGTTTATCTGGGGACTATACTACCGAGCAGTACTTC. It codes for CASSLSGDYTTEQYF.

The gene calls are TRBV7-9 and TRBJ1-2, with no clear D. V shed 5 bases and J shed 5 bases, with 15 bases lying between them. This CDR3 spans 14 amino acids. Germline V gene lookup returns CDR1 SEHNR and CDR2 FQNEAQ (reference sequence). In nucleotides, the CDR3 is TGTGCCAGCAGCCTTTTTCCGAGGAATTATGGCTACACCTTC. Translating it yields CASSLFPRNYGYTF.

The chain couples TRBV28 to TRBJ2-7; a possible D gene is TRBD2 (7 bases). The V end lost 6 bases, the J end lost 9 bases, and 27 bases lay between the germline ends. CDR1 is MDHEN, CDR2 SYDVKM, per germline. The CDR3 has 16 residues. The CDR3 region is CASSPHGGGDSGVQYF. The CDR3 region has the DNA TGTGCCAGCAGCCCACACGGCGGGGGCGATTCGGGGGTGCAGTACTTC. The complete variable domain, with remaining parts taken from reference TRBV28 and TRBJ2-7, reads DVKVTQSSRYLVKRTGEKVFLECVQDMDHENMFWYRQDPGLGLRLIYFSYDVKMKEKGDIPEGYSVSREKKERFSLILESASTNQTSMYLCASSPHGGGDSGVQYFGPGTRLTVT.

V usage is TRBV5-4 and J usage is TRBJ1-1; 8 positions agree with TRBD1. Losses at the gene ends were 4 bases for V and 1 base for J; bases not matched to a gene: 6. In germline, CDR1 is SGHNT, CDR2 YYREEE (reference sequence). The CDR3 length is 15 residues. The CDR3 DNA follows: TGTGCCAGCAGCCCTCAGACAGGGGAGAACACTGAAGCTTTCTTT. As protein: CASSPQTGENTEAFF.

The chain recombines TRBV9 with TRBJ1-2; 9 positions agree with TRBD1. V dropped 2 bases and J dropped 6; count of bases not matched to a gene: 5. This CDR3 has 14 residues. Germline-derived CDR1 and CDR2 are SGDLS and YYNGEE. Here the CDR3 reads CASSVGQGSHGYTF. The CDR3 DNA sequence: TGTGCCAGCAGCGTTGGACAGGGGAGTCATGGCTACACCTTC.

The chain links TRBV2 to TRBJ2-7; 9 bases are shared with TRBD2. In germline, CDR1 is SNHLY, CDR2 FYNNEI. There are 12 residues in the CDR3. Trimming removed 9 bases from V and 4 bases from J; junction bases left unmatched: 4. The CDR3 sequence: CASLAGWYEQYF. In DNA, the CDR3 is TGTGCCAGTCTAGCGGGATGGTACGAGCAGTACTTC.

This clone has only one observation. The chain uses TRBV19 and TRBJ1-4, with 7 bases fitting TRBD1. CDR3 size: 14 residues. V was pared by 6 bases and J by 7 bases, with 8 bases of the junction left unmatched. Germline V gene data show CDR1 as LNHDA and CDR2 as SQIVND (reference sequence). The CDR3 sequence: CASRLTGSSEKLFF. CDR3 bases: TGTGCCAGTAGACTGACAGGGTCAAGTGAAAAACTGTTTTTT.

The chain combines TRBV6-1 with TRBJ2-7, with D unclear. Between the trimmed V and J ends, which lost 7 bases and 1 base, there was a span of 14 bases. In germline, CDR1 is MNHNS, CDR2 SASEGT. This CDR3 comprises 14 residues. CDR3 region: CASTQSRGSYEQYF. CDR3 in DNA: TGTGCCAGCACTCAAAGCCGCGGATCCTACGAGCAGTACTTC.

The chain links TRBV29-1 to TRBJ1-1; tentative D call: TRBD1 (5 bases). The CDR3 spans 10 residues. CDR1 is SQVTM and CDR2 is ANQGSEA in the germline V gene. V was cut by 4 bases and J by 6 bases, with 6 bases left in between. DNA for the CDR3: TGCAGCGTTGCGGGGGCTGAAGCTTTCTTT. Its translation: CSVAGAEAFF.

This clone was detected a few times. V gene TRBV21-1 combines with J gene TRBJ2-7; the table assigns TRBD1, which was not confirmed against the DNA. TRBV21-1 counts as a pseudogene. The CDR3 sequence is 17 residues long. The CDR3 reads CASSCHRSGQESYEQYF. The CDR3 DNA reads TGTGCCAGCAGCTGCCACCGTTCGGGACAGGAGTCCTACGAGCAGTACTTC.

This chain links TRBV11-3 with TRBJ2-1; D remains ambiguous. CDR1 SGHNT and CDR2 YENEEA come from the germline V gene. The CDR3 extends over 11 amino acids. Trimming removed 1 base at V and 9 bases at J, with 4 bases between. CDR3 sequence reads: CASSLASEQFF. In DNA form, the CDR3 reads TGTGCCAGCAGCTTAGCTAGTGAGCAGTTCTTC.

J is TRBJ1-1 and V is TRBV7-8; D remains unclear. Trimming removed 2 bases from V and 1 base from J, with 8 bases in between. From germline, CDR1 is SGHVS and CDR2 FQNEAQ. The CDR3 has 14 residues. The CDR3 nucleotides are TGTGCCAGCAGCTTAAGCGTAGGGAACACTGAAGCTTTCTTT. Encoded protein: CASSLSVGNTEAFF.

This rearrangement joins TRBV5-1 to TRBJ1-1, with D maybe TRBD1 (6 bases). This CDR3 contains 13 residues. The germline gives CDR1 SGHRS, CDR2 YFSETQ. V lost 2 bases to trimming and J lost 6 bases, with 11 bases between them. This CDR3 is CASSFQYRAEAFF. The CDR3 nucleotides read TGCGCCAGCAGCTTTCAATACAGGGCTGAAGCTTTCTTT.

This chain uses TRBV20-1 with TRBJ2-7; D gene ambiguous. CDR3 length: 11 residues. Trimming cost V 4 bases and J 5 bases, with 9 bases left between them. The germline V gene has CDR1 DFQATT and CDR2 SNEGSKA (reference sequence). CDR3 in amino acids: CSAKSVDEQYF. CDR3 bases: TGCAGTGCTAAATCCGTTGACGAGCAGTACTTC.

The chain couples TRBV6-6 to TRBJ1-1; D not certain. The germline V gene has CDR1 MNHNY and CDR2 SVGAGI (reference sequence). V was clipped by 7 bases and J by 3 bases, with 6 bases between them. The CDR3 spans 11 residues. CDR3 region: CASTQYTEAFF. The CDR3 region has the DNA TGTGCCAGCACCCAGTACACTGAAGCTTTCTTT.

V is TRBV19 and J is TRBJ2-1, with D unclear. There are 15 residues in the CDR3. Germline V gene data show CDR1 as LNHDA and CDR2 as SQIVND (reference sequence). The V end was cut by 1 base, the J end by 3 bases, with 10 bases between. The CDR3 region is CASSIGLGYYNEQFF. The DNA for the CDR3 is TGTGCCAGTAGTATAGGGCTGGGCTACTACAATGAGCAGTTCTTC.

This chain connects TRBV7-9 to TRBJ1-2; D perhaps matches TRBD1 (6 bases). The V and J ends lost 7 bases and 5 bases respectively, with 14 bases between them. The CDR3 contains 13 residues. Germline V gives CDR1 SEHNR, CDR2 FQNEAQ (reference sequence). The CDR3 reads CASTEQGNYGYTF. The CDR3 DNA sequence: TGTGCCAGCACAGAGCAGGGGAATTATGGCTACACCTTC.

On this clone itself: The same CDR3 also results from other DNA sequences found in this sample. In nucleotides, the CDR3 is TGCGCCAGCAGCCAAGAGGGACAGGGGAACTATGGCTACACCTTC. Amino acid sequence: CASSQEGQGNYGYTF. The genes are TRBV4-3 and TRBJ1-2; 10 bases map to TRBD1. Germline assignment: CDR1 LGHNA and CDR2 YSLEER. CDR3 length equals 15 residues. Trimming at V came to 0 bases and at J to 2 bases, leaving 0 bases not matched to a gene.

The V call is TRBV2, the J call TRBJ1-2; D ambiguous. V lost 6 bases to trimming and J lost 2 bases, with 7 bases between them. CDR1 and CDR2 from the germline V gene are SNHLY and FYNNEI. This CDR3 is 12 amino acids long. CDR3 protein: CASSRENYGYTF. DNA of the CDR3: TGTGCCAGCAGCCGGGAAAACTATGGCTACACCTTC.

The chain employs TRBV19 and TRBJ2-3; no clear D gene. Germline V lookup: CDR1 LNHDA, CDR2 SQIVND (reference sequence). V lost 2 bases and J lost 1, with 16 bases in between. This CDR3 has 17 residues. Here the CDR3 reads CASSILAQAQGTDTQYF. The CDR3 nucleotides are TGTGCCAGTAGTATACTGGCCCAGGCCCAGGGCACAGATACGCAGTATTTT. Using reference TRBV19 and TRBJ2-3 for the parts outside the CDR3, the full variable domain is DGGITQSPKYLFRKEGQNVTLSCEQNLNHDAMYWYRQDPGQGLRLIYYSQIVNDFQKGDIAEGYSVSREKKESFPLTVTSAQKNPTAFYLCASSILAQAQGTDTQYFGPGTRLTVL.

Concerning this clone: Other DNA sequences in the same sample also yield this CDR3. The chain employs TRBV5-1 and TRBJ1-5; no clear D. The CDR3 covers 15 residues. The germline gives CDR1 SGHRS, CDR2 YFSETQ. V was shortened by 4 bases and J by 0 bases, with 11 bases between the two germline ends. CDR3 amino acids: CASSPTGASNQPQHF. The CDR3 bases are TGCGCCAGCAGCCCCACGGGAGCTAGCAATCAGCCCCAGCATTTT.

The V gene is TRBV30, the J gene TRBJ2-1; D gene unclear. CDR3 length equals 15 residues. V was trimmed by 5 bases and J by 0 bases, leaving 14 bases between them. Germline V CDR1 and CDR2: GTSNPN, SVGIG (reference sequence). The CDR3, as DNA: TGTGCCTGGTCGCTCGGCGGTAGCTCCTACAATGAGCAGTTCTTC. This translates into CAWSLGGSSYNEQFF.

The chain has TRBV5-1 and TRBJ2-3; D remains unclear. V was clipped by 4 bases and J by 3 bases, with 6 bases between them. The CDR3 runs 12 residues. Germline V gene lookup returns CDR1 SGHRS and CDR2 YFSETQ. CDR3 region: CASSPGTDTQYF. DNA for the CDR3: TGCGCCAGCAGCCCCGGGACAGATACGCAGTATTTT.

The chain joins TRBV14 to TRBJ2-1; D not resolved. Germline CDR1 reads SGHDN; CDR2 reads FVKESK. This CDR3 comprises 11 residues. Between the trimmed V and J ends, which lost 1 base and 9 bases, there was a span of 4 bases. In nucleotides, the CDR3 is TGTGCCAGCAGCCAAGCCCGTGAGCAGTTCTTC. Amino acid sequence: CASSQAREQFF.

The chain employs TRBV2 and TRBJ2-7, with 8 bases fitting TRBD1. V dropped 6 bases and J dropped 6; count of bases not matched to a gene: 7. Germline V gives CDR1 SNHLY, CDR2 FYNNEI. This CDR3 contains 13 residues. CDR3: CASRPGTGGEQYF. Here the CDR3 DNA reads TGTGCCAGCAGGCCCGGGACAGGCGGCGAGCAGTACTTC.

CDR3 sequence reads: CASSEVGSFPDTQYF. As DNA, the CDR3 is TGTGCCAGCAGTGAAGTAGGTAGCTTCCCAGATACGCAGTATTTT. The rearrangement joins TRBV2 to TRBJ2-3, with D uncertain. There are 15 residues in the CDR3. Germline CDR1 reads SNHLY; CDR2 reads FYNNEI. The V end was cut by 1 base, the J end by 4 bases, with 12 bases between. The variable domain in full, with the rest retrieved from reference TRBV2 and TRBJ2-3, is EPEVTQTPSHQVTQMGQEVILRCVPISNHLYFYWYRQILGQKVEFLVSFYNNEISEKSEIFDDQFSVERPDGSNFTLKIRSTKLEDSAMYFCASSEVGSFPDTQYFGPGTRLTVL.

The V gene is TRBV9, the J gene TRBJ2-7, with 7 positions matching TRBD1. Germline values: CDR1 SGDLS, CDR2 YYNGEE. The V gene end was trimmed by 0 bases and the J gene end by 5 bases; junction bases not matched to a gene: 2. The CDR3 is made up of 13 amino acids. Here the CDR3 DNA reads TGTGCCAGCAGCGTAGGGCAGGGGGACGAGCAGTACTTC. Its translation: CASSVGQGDEQYF.

CDR3 DNA sequence: TGCGCCAGCAGCCAAGACCAGACCGCGGGAGCAACTTATTATGGCTACACCTTC. This encodes CASSQDQTAGATYYGYTF. The rearrangement links TRBV4-3 to TRBJ1-2; D gene uncertain. Germline-derived CDR1 and CDR2 are LGHNA and YSLEER. The CDR3 has 18 amino acids. The germline V and J ends were trimmed by 0 bases and 5 bases, with 22 bases remaining between them.

V usage is TRBV5-1 and J usage is TRBJ1-1; D is possibly TRBD1 (6 bases). V lost 0 bases, J lost 4 bases, and 10 bases lay in between. This CDR3 region has 14 residues. Germline CDR1 SGHRS, CDR2 YFSETQ. CDR3 in amino acids: CASSLAYRATEAFF. The CDR3 region has the DNA TGCGCCAGCAGCTTGGCCTACAGGGCCACTGAAGCTTTCTTT.

The chain couples TRBV19 to TRBJ2-7; D possibly corresponds to TRBD2 (5 bases). The CDR3 length is 13 residues. CDR1 LNHDA and CDR2 SQIVND come from the germline V gene (reference sequence). The V end was cut by 5 bases, the J end by 3 bases, with 11 bases between. The CDR3 bases are TGTGCCAGTAGTGCGGGCCGGGGCTACGAGCAGTACTTC. It is translated as CASSAGRGYEQYF.